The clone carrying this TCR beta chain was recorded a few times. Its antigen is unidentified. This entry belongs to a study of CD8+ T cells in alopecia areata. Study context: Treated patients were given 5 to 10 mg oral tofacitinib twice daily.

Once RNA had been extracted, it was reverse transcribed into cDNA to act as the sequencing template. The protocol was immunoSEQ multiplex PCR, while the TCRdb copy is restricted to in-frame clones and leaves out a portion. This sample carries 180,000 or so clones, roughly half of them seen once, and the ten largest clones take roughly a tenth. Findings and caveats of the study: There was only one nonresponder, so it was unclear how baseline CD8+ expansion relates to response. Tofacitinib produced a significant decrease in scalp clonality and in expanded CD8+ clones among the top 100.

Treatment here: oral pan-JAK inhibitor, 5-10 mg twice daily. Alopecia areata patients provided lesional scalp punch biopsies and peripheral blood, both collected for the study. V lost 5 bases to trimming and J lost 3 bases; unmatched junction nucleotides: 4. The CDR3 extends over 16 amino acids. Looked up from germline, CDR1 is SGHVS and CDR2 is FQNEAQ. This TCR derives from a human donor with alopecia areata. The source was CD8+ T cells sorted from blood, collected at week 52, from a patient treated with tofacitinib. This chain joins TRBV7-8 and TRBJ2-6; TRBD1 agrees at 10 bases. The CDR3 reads CASSLDRGFGANVLTF. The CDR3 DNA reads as TGTGCCAGCAGCCTGGACAGGGGGTTTGGGGCCAACGTCCTGACTTTC.